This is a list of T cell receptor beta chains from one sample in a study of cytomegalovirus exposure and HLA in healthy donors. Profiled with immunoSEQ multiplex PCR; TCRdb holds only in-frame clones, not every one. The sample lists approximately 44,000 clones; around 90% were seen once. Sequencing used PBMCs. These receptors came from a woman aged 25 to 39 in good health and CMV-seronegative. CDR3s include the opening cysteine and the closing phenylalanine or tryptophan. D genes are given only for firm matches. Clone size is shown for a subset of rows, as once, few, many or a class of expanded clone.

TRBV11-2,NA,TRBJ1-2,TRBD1,TGTGCCAGCAGACGAAGCAGCGGACAGGCAAGATATGGCTACACCTTC,CASRRSSGQARYGYTF
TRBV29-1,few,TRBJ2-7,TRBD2,TGCAGCGCAGCTCGACTAGCGGGAGGCCACGAGCAGTACTTC,CSAARLAGGHEQYF
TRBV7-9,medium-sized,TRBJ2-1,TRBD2,TGTGCCAGCCAGAGCGGGAAGAACAATGAGCAGTTCTTC,CASQSGKNNEQFF
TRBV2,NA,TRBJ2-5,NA,TGTGCCAGCATTGGAGGTCTGTTAGAAGAGACCCAGTACTTC,CASIGGLLEETQYF
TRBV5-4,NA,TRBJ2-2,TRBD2,TGTGCCAGCAGCTTGGGCGGACTAGCGGGAGATACCGGGGAGCTGTTTTTT,CASSLGGLAGDTGELFF
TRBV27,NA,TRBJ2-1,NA,TGTGCCAGCAGTACCAGGACTTCCTCCTACAATGAGCAGTTCTTC,CASSTRTSSYNEQFF
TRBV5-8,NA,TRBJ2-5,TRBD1,TGTGCCAGCAGCAGCCGGGACAGGGTTGAGACCCAGTACTTC,CASSSRDRVETQYF
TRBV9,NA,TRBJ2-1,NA,TGTGCCAGCAGCCCCGATGAGGGTCCCTACAATGAGCAGTTCTTC,CASSPDEGPYNEQFF
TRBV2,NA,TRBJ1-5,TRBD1,TGTGCCAGCAGAGGGGGCGGACAGCCCCAGCATTTT,CASRGGGQPQHF
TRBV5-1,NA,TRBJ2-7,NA,TGCGCCAGCAGCTTGGGTAGCTTCGAGCAGTACTTC,CASSLGSFEQYF
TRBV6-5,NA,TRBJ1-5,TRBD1,TGTGCCAGCAGTCCGGACAGGGCCAGGAATCAGCCCCAGCATTTT,CASSPDRARNQPQHF
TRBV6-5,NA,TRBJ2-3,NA,TGTGCCAGCAGTTACTCGTCGGGCACAGATACGCAGTATTTT,CASSYSSGTDTQYF
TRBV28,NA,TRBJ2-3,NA,TGTGCCAGCAGTCCACTAGATACGCAGTATTTT,CASSPLDTQYF
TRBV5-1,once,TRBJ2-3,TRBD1,TGCGCCAGCAGCTTCGCAGGGGGAGAAAGCACGCAGTATTTT,CASSFAGGESTQYF
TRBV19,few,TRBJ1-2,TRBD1,TGTGCCAGTAGTATCCTGGGACAGGGGGCTGGTGGCTATGGCTACACCTTC,CASSILGQGAGGYGYTF
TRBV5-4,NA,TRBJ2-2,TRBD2,TGTGCCAGCAGCTTGGCGGGAGGGAACACCGGGGAGCTGTTTTTT,CASSLAGGNTGELFF
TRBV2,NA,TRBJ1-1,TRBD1,TGTGCCAGCAGTCCCGGGACAGGGGGCGTTCAGGCTGAAGCTTTCTTT,CASSPGTGGVQAEAFF
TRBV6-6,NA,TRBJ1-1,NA,TGTGCCAGCAGTTACCCACCAGGGGCTGAAGCTTTCTTT,CASSYPPGAEAFF
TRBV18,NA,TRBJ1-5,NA,TGTGCCAGCTCACCCCCTGACCGACAGAACAATCAGCCCCAGCATTTT,CASSPPDRQNNQPQHF
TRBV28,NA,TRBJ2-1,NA,TGTGCCAGCAGTTTTGGGCTTTACAATGAGCAGTTCTTC,CASSFGLYNEQFF
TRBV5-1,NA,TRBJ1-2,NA,TGCGCCAGCAGCAAGAGCGCTTCTAACTATGGCTACACCTTC,CASSKSASNYGYTF
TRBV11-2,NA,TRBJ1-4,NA,TGTGCCAGCAGCTTAGGGGGGCCGGGCACTAATGAAAAACTGTTTTTT,CASSLGGPGTNEKLFF
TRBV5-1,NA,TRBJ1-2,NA,TGCGCCAGCAGCTTGGGCGGAGAGAACTATGGCTACACCTTC,CASSLGGENYGYTF
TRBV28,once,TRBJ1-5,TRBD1,TGTGCCAGCAGTTTATTACAGGGGGCGGGGGGTCAGCCCCAGCATTTT,CASSLLQGAGGQPQHF
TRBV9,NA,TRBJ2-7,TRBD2,TGTGCCAGCAGCCCCAGCGGACTAGCGGGATACGAGCAGTACTTC,CASSPSGLAGYEQYF
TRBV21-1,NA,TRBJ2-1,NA,TGTGCCAGCAGCAAAGTTGACAAATACAATGAGCAGTTCTTC,CASSKVDKYNEQFF
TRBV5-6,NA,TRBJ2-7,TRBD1,TGTGCCAGCAGCTTGGGGCAGGGGGCCTACGAGCAGTACTTC,CASSLGQGAYEQYF
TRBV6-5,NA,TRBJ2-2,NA,TGTGCCAGCAGTTACTTCGCCCAGGTAGACACCGGGGAGCTGTTTTTT,CASSYFAQVDTGELFF
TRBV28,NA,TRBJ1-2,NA,TGTGCCAGCAGTTCCAGGTACTATGGCTACACCTTC,CASSSRYYGYTF
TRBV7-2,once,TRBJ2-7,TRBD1,TGTGCCAGCAGCGTCACCGGGACAGGGGGACCCTACGAGCAGTACTTC,CASSVTGTGGPYEQYF
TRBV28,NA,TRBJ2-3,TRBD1,TGTGCCAGCAGTTCGTCGGGACAGCTACACACAGATACGCAGTATTTT,CASSSSGQLHTDTQYF
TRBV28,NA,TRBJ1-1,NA,TGTGCCACCTTGGAAGGGGGGGGGCCGAACACTGAAGCTTTCTTT,CATLEGGGPNTEAFF
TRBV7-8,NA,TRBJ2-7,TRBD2,TGTGCCAGCAGCTTCCCTAGCGGGAGCTCCTACGAGCAGTACTTC,CASSFPSGSSYEQYF
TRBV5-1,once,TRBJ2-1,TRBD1,TGCGCCAGCAGCTTGGACGCCGGACAGGGGTACAATGAGCAGTTCTTC,CASSLDAGQGYNEQFF
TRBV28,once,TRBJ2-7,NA,TGTGCCAGCAGTTGGACAGAGTACGAGCAGTACTTC,CASSWTEYEQYF
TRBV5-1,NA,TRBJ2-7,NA,TGCGCCAGCAGCTTAGGGACTTCCGACTCCTACGAGCAGTACTTC,CASSLGTSDSYEQYF
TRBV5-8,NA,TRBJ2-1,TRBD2,TGTGCCAGCAGCTTCCGTAGGACTAGCGGGATCAATGAGCAGTTCTTC,CASSFRRTSGINEQFF
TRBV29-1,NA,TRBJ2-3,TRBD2,TGCAGTGGAGGGACTAGCGAGTACACAGATACGCAGTATTTT,CSGGTSEYTDTQYF
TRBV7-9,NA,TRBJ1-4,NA,TGTGCCAGCAGCTTCGGAAGGGGTGATGAAAAACTGTTTTTT,CASSFGRGDEKLFF
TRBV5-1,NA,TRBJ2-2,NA,TGCGCCAGCAGCTTGGGAGACAAACTTGGGACCGGGGAGCTGTTTTTT,CASSLGDKLGTGELFF
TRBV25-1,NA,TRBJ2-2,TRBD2,TGTGCCAGCAGTGATAGCGGGAGAGACACCGGGGAGCTGTTTTTT,CASSDSGRDTGELFF
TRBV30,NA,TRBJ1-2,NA,TGTGCCTGGAGTGATCCCCAGTTCCGATACTATGGCTACACCTTC,CAWSDPQFRYYGYTF
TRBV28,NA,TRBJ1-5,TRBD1,TGTGCCAGCAGTCGTAGTACAGGGGGCGGCGGTCAGCCCCAGCATTTT,CASSRSTGGGGQPQHF
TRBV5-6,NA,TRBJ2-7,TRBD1,TGTGCCAGCAGCCCTGGACAGGAGACTTACGAGCAGTACTTC,CASSPGQETYEQYF
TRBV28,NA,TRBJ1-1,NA,TGTGCCAGCAGTTTTTCAGTGGGCAGAGCTTTCTTT,CASSFSVGRAFF
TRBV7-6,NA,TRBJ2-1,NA,TGTGCCAGCAGCTCGCTAGGCCTGCTAGGCAATGAGCAGTTCTTC,CASSSLGLLGNEQFF
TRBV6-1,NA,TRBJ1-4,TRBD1,TGTGCCAGCAGACCAGGGGGCGCAGAAAAACTGTTTTTT,CASRPGGAEKLFF
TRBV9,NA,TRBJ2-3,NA,TGTGCCAGCAGCCCAGCGGCTAGCTTGGCAGATACGCAGTATTTT,CASSPAASLADTQYF
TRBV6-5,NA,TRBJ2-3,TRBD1,TGTGCCAGCAGCGACAGGGGACTTACGGATACGCAGTATTTT,CASSDRGLTDTQYF
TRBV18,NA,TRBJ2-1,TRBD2,TGTGCCAGTACAACTAGCGGGAGGAGCTCCTACAATGAGCAGTTCTTC,CASTTSGRSSYNEQFF
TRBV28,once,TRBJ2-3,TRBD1,TGTGCCAGCAGTATGCCGGGACAGGGGGCCTCAGATACGCAGTATTTT,CASSMPGQGASDTQYF
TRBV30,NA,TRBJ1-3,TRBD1,TGTGCCTGGAGCCCGGGACAGGAAAAAAACACCATATATTTT,CAWSPGQEKNTIYF
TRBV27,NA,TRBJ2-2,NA,TGTGCCAGCAGCTACAGAGGGTTCCTAGCTGACGCCGGGGAGCTGTTTTTT,CASSYRGFLADAGELFF
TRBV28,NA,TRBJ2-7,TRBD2,TGTGCCAGCAGTAACGGGTTATTTAGCGGGAAGGAGCAGTACTTC,CASSNGLFSGKEQYF
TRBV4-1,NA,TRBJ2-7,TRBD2,TGCGCCAGCAGCGAAGGAGGTTTGGCGGGGGACGGCGAGCAGTACTTC,CASSEGGLAGDGEQYF